Listed below are T cell receptor beta chains from one sample, sequenced in a study of molecular identifiers for immune sequencing clone quantification. TCRdb ran MiXCR on the PCR reads and lists one entry per CDR3 protein. The table includes approximately 54,000 distinct CDR3 sequences, under 30% detected once. Source material: naive CD8+ T cells from blood, with Jurkat cell RNA spiked in. Source of these receptors: a human donor in good health. Some libraries in this study had Jurkat cell RNA spiked in. CDR3s include the opening cysteine and the closing phenylalanine or tryptophan. Each record gives: CDR3 DNA, CDR3 protein, V gene, J gene, clone size, D gene. D genes are given only for firm matches. Clone size is not always given. Where it is, it says once, few, many or a class for expanded clones.

CDR3 DNA: TGTGCCAGCAGCACCGCCTGGGGCGGGGCCCCCTACGAGCAGTACTTC; CDR3 protein: CASSTAWGGAPYEQYF; V gene: TRBV6-6; J gene: TRBJ2-7; clone size: many; D gene: .
CDR3 DNA: TGTGCCAGCAGCTTAATGGGAGGGGGCAATCAGCCCCAGCATTTT; CDR3 protein: CASSLMGGGNQPQHF; V gene: TRBV7-9; J gene: TRBJ1-5; clone size: few; D gene: .
CDR3 DNA: TGTGCCAGTAGTAGTCAGAACAGGGACCGTGAAGCTTTCTTT; CDR3 protein: CASSSQNRDREAFF; V gene: TRBV19; J gene: TRBJ1-1; clone size: .; D gene: .
CDR3 DNA: TGTGCCAGCAGCTCAGGACACAGTACCCAAGAGACCCAGTACTTC; CDR3 protein: CASSSGHSTQETQYF; V gene: TRBV7-2; J gene: TRBJ2-5; clone size: many; D gene: .
CDR3 DNA: TGTGCCAGCAGCTACAGGGGACAGGGCCCTTGGCCCCTCTACTTT; CDR3 protein: CASSYRGQGPWPLYF; V gene: TRBV5-4; J gene: TRBJ1-6; clone size: few; D gene: TRBD1
CDR3 DNA: TGTGCGAGCAGCTTAGTGCGGTGGGTCCAAGAGACCCAGTACTTC; CDR3 protein: CASSLVRWVQETQYF; V gene: TRBV7-2; J gene: TRBJ2-5; clone size: .; D gene: .
CDR3 DNA: TGCAGTGCTAGGGACAGAGCCGGGAATGAGCAGTTCTTC; CDR3 protein: CSARDRAGNEQFF; V gene: TRBV20-1; J gene: TRBJ2-1; clone size: few; D gene: .
CDR3 DNA: TGTGCCAGCAGCCCTGAGGGGGGAAAAAACACTGAAGCTTTCTTT; CDR3 protein: CASSPEGGKNTEAFF; V gene: TRBV9; J gene: TRBJ1-1; clone size: many; D gene: .
CDR3 DNA: TGCGCCAGCAGCCAAGTTCTCGGGAACACTGAAGCTTTCTTT; CDR3 protein: CASSQVLGNTEAFF; V gene: TRBV4-1; J gene: TRBJ1-1; clone size: many; D gene: .
CDR3 DNA: TGTGCCAGCAGCCACACAGGGGAACGCGATGGCTACACCTTC; CDR3 protein: CASSHTGERDGYTF; V gene: TRBV7-9; J gene: TRBJ1-2; clone size: many; D gene: TRBD1
CDR3 DNA: TGTGCCAGCAGCGTACACCTGAACACCGGGGAGCTGTTTTTT; CDR3 protein: CASSVHLNTGELFF; V gene: TRBV9; J gene: TRBJ2-2; clone size: many; D gene: .
CDR3 DNA: TGCAGTGCTAGAGGGGGGACTCCCTCCTACGAGCAGTACTTC; CDR3 protein: CSARGGTPSYEQYF; V gene: TRBV20-1; J gene: TRBJ2-7; clone size: many; D gene: .
CDR3 DNA: TGTGCCAGCAGCTTAACGGGGGACGGGAGTGAATCAGATACGCAGTATTTT; CDR3 protein: CASSLTGDGSESDTQYF; V gene: TRBV7-3; J gene: TRBJ2-3; clone size: .; D gene: .
CDR3 DNA: TGTGCCAGCAGCGTCGGCATCACAGGAGGCTCCTATAATTCACCCCTCCACTTT; CDR3 protein: CASSVGITGGSYNSPLHF; V gene: TRBV9; J gene: TRBJ1-6; clone size: many; D gene: .
CDR3 DNA: TGTGCCAGCAGCTTTGGTTCCACCGACAGGGTTTACTACGAGCAGTACTTC; CDR3 protein: CASSFGSTDRVYYEQYF; V gene: TRBV5-6; J gene: TRBJ2-7; clone size: .; D gene: TRBD1
CDR3 DNA: TGTGCCAGCAGCTTAGTCGCGGCCCAAGTAGATACGCAGTATTTT; CDR3 protein: CASSLVAAQVDTQYF; V gene: TRBV7-2; J gene: TRBJ2-3; clone size: many; D gene: .
CDR3 DNA: TGTGCCAACAGCTTAGCAGGGGGGACAGACCCCTCCTACGAGCAGTACTTC; CDR3 protein: CANSLAGGTDPSYEQYF; V gene: TRBV7-9; J gene: TRBJ2-7; clone size: .; D gene: .
CDR3 DNA: TGTGCCAGCAGGGGGCGTTCGGGGGCCCAGCATTTT; CDR3 protein: CASRGRSGAQHF; V gene: TRBV3-1; J gene: TRBJ1-5; clone size: many; D gene: .
CDR3 DNA: TGCAGCGCGCCCCTAGGGGGCCCAGATACGCAGTATTTT; CDR3 protein: CSAPLGGPDTQYF; V gene: TRBV29-1; J gene: TRBJ2-3; clone size: many; D gene: TRBD1
CDR3 DNA: TGTGCCAGCAGCCAAGATGGGACAGGGTATTCCTCTGGGGCCAACGTCCTGACTTTC; CDR3 protein: CASSQDGTGYSSGANVLTF; V gene: TRBV3-1; J gene: TRBJ2-6; clone size: .; D gene: TRBD1
CDR3 DNA: TGTGCCAGCAGTGCACAGGTCCTCACTTTGGACACTGAAGCTTTCTTT; CDR3 protein: CASSAQVLTLDTEAFF; V gene: TRBV27; J gene: TRBJ1-1; clone size: .; D gene: .
CDR3 DNA: TGTGCCAGCAGTTTATCTGGGGGGGAACCCTACGAGCAGTACTTC; CDR3 protein: CASSLSGGEPYEQYF; V gene: TRBV27; J gene: TRBJ2-7; clone size: .; D gene: TRBD2
CDR3 DNA: TGTGCCAGCAGCTTAGATGGCGGGTCCCGGTACTACGAGCAGTACTTC; CDR3 protein: CASSLDGGSRYYEQYF; V gene: TRBV11-2; J gene: TRBJ2-7; clone size: few; D gene: .
CDR3 DNA: TGTGCCAGCACAAAGGGGTACAATGAGCAGTTCTTC; CDR3 protein: CASTKGYNEQFF; V gene: TRBV12-3/TRBV12-4; J gene: TRBJ2-1; clone size: few; D gene: .
CDR3 DNA: TGTGCCAGCACCTCCCTAGCGGGGGGATGGGAGACCCAGTACTTC; CDR3 protein: CASTSLAGGWETQYF; V gene: TRBV27; J gene: TRBJ2-5; clone size: many; D gene: TRBD2
CDR3 DNA: TGTGCCAGCAGTCTCACAGGGGGCGACGGCTACACCTTC; CDR3 protein: CASSLTGGDGYTF; V gene: TRBV28; J gene: TRBJ1-2; clone size: .; D gene: TRBD1
CDR3 DNA: TGTGCCAGCAGCTTAGAACAGGGAATGAACACTGAAGCTTTCTTT; CDR3 protein: CASSLEQGMNTEAFF; V gene: TRBV7-9; J gene: TRBJ1-1; clone size: many; D gene: .
CDR3 DNA: TGCGCCAGCAGCTTGACGGGACAGGGGATCTACAATGAGCAGTTCTTC; CDR3 protein: CASSLTGQGIYNEQFF; V gene: TRBV5-1; J gene: TRBJ2-1; clone size: many; D gene: TRBD1
CDR3 DNA: TGTGCCAGCAGCTTAGAGGCTAGCGACGGAGATACGCAGTATTTT; CDR3 protein: CASSLEASDGDTQYF; V gene: TRBV7-6; J gene: TRBJ2-3; clone size: many; D gene: .
CDR3 DNA: TGTGCCAGCAGCTTAGCGGGGGCTGGCAATCAGCCCCAGCATTTT; CDR3 protein: CASSLAGAGNQPQHF; V gene: TRBV7-8; J gene: TRBJ1-5; clone size: many; D gene: .
CDR3 DNA: TGTGCCAGCAGTCTTCAGGGGGGCGGGGTCTATGGCTACACCTTC; CDR3 protein: CASSLQGGGVYGYTF; V gene: TRBV28; J gene: TRBJ1-2; clone size: .; D gene: TRBD1
CDR3 DNA: TGTGCCAGCAGACTGGGGCAGGGGGCCGGCGGGAACACTGAAGCTTTCTTT; CDR3 protein: CASRLGQGAGGNTEAFF; V gene: TRBV12-3/TRBV12-4; J gene: TRBJ1-1; clone size: many; D gene: TRBD1
CDR3 DNA: TGTGCCAGCAGTCCCGGGACTAGCGGCTACGAGCAGTACTTC; CDR3 protein: CASSPGTSGYEQYF; V gene: TRBV14; J gene: TRBJ2-7; clone size: many; D gene: TRBD2
CDR3 DNA: TGCAGCGTTGTTGGGGCCAGTAGTTCCTACAATGAGCAGTTCTTC; CDR3 protein: CSVVGASSSYNEQFF; V gene: TRBV29-1; J gene: TRBJ2-1; clone size: many; D gene: .
CDR3 DNA: TGTGCCAGTAGTGCCGGGACGAACTACGAGCAGTACTTC; CDR3 protein: CASSAGTNYEQYF; V gene: TRBV19; J gene: TRBJ2-7; clone size: .; D gene: .
CDR3 DNA: TGCGCCAGCAGCCAAGGGGTTAACTCACCCCTCCACTTT; CDR3 protein: CASSQGVNSPLHF; V gene: TRBV4-1; J gene: TRBJ1-6; clone size: many; D gene: .
CDR3 DNA: TGTGCCAGCAGCTCGGCTGATCCTTTAGATACGCAGTATTTT; CDR3 protein: CASSSADPLDTQYF; V gene: TRBV13; J gene: TRBJ2-3; clone size: many; D gene: .